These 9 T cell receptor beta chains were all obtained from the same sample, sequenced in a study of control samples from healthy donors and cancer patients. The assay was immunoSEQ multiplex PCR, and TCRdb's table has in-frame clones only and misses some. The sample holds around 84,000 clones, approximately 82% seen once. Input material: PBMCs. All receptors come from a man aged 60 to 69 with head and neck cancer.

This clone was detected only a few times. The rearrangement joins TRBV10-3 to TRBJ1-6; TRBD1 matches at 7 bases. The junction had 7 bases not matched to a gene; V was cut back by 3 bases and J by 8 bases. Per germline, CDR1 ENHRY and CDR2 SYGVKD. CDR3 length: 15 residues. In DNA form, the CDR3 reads TGTGCCATCAGTGAAGGGGGCAGGGCATATTCACCCCTCCACTTT. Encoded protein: CAISEGGRAYSPLHF.

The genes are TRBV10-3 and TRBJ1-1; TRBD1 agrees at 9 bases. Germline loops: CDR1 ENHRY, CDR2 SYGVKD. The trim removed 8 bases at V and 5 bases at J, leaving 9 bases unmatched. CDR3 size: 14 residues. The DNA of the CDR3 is TGTGCCATCTATTCCGGGACAGGGACGACTGAAGCTTTCTTT. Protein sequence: CAIYSGTGTTEAFF.

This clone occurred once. The CDR3 reads CASSRQGYYNEQFF. The CDR3 nucleotides read TGTGCCAGCAGCAGACAGGGATACTACAATGAGCAGTTCTTC. V and J are TRBV7-8 and TRBJ2-1; TRBD1 agrees at 7 bases. Germline loops: CDR1 SGHVS, CDR2 FQNEAQ. With 5 bases clipped from V and 3 bases from J, the junction kept 4 bases outside the gene matches. The CDR3 extends over 14 amino acids.

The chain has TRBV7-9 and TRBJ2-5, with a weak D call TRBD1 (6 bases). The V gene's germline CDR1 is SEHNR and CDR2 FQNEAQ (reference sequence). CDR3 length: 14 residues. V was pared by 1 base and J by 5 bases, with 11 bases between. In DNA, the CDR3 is TGTGCCAGCAGCTTAGATGGGGGCTGGGAGACCCAGTACTTC. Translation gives CASSLDGGWETQYF.

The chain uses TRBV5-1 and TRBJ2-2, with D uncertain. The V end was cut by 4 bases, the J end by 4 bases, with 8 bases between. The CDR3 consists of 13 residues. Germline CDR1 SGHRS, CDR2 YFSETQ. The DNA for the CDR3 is TGCGCCAGCAGCCCTATACCCACCGGGGAGCTGTTTTTT. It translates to CASSPIPTGELFF.

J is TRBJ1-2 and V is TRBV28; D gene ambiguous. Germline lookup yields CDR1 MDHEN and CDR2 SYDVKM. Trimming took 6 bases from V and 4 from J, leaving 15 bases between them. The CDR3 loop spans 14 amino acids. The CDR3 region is CASSPLYTTYGYTF. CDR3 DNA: TGTGCCAGCAGCCCCCTATACACTACCTATGGCTACACCTTC.

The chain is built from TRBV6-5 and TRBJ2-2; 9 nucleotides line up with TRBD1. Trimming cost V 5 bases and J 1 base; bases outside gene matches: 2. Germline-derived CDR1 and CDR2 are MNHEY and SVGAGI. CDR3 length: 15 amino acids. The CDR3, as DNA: TGTGCCAGCAGTAACAGGGGGCAGAACACCGGGGAGCTGTTTTTT. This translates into CASSNRGQNTGELFF.

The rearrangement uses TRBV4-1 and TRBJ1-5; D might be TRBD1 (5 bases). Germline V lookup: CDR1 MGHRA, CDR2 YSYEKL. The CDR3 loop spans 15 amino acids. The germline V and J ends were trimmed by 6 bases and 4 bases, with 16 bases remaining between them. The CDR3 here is CASSPRDGGNQPQHF. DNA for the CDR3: TGCGCCAGCAGTCCCCGGGACGGCGGGAATCAGCCCCAGCATTTT.

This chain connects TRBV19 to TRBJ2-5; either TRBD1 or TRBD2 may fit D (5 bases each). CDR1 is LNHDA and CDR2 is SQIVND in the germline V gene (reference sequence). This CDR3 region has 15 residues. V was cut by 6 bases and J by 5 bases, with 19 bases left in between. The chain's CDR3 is CASSRRGTDSETQYF. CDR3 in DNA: TGTGCCAGTAGCCGTCGGGGCACGGATTCGGAGACCCAGTACTTC.